The sequence of this T cell receptor (beta chain) was determined in a study of blood T cell repertoires in COVID-19. Study context: Samples representing acute and convalescent COVID-19 were sourced from the United States, Italy and Spain. T cells, B-cell-depleted T cells, or PBMCs supplied cDNA or gDNA.

This CDR3 has 13 amino acids. Germline V lookup: CDR1 MDHEN, CDR2 SYDVKM. V was pared by 6 bases and J by 1 base, with 9 bases between. As handled by the study authors: From reference gene primer amplification, estimates of nucleated cell counts were derived. Profiled with immunoSEQ multiplex PCR; TCRdb holds only in-frame clones, not every one. The V and J calls and the clone size are those of that table, but D and trimming were determined from the DNA. In the table there are about 170,000 clones, around four fifths of which are singletons. Sequencing input: PBMCs or T cells enriched from blood (not recorded which). The V call is TRBV28, the J call TRBJ1-1; TRBD1 is a possible D gene (6 bases). This clonotype was obtained from a woman aged 45-60 years who had recovered from COVID-19. This chain's CDR3 is CASRQTGNTEAFF. In DNA, the CDR3 is TGTGCCAGCAGGCAGACAGGGAACACTGAAGCTTTCTTT.